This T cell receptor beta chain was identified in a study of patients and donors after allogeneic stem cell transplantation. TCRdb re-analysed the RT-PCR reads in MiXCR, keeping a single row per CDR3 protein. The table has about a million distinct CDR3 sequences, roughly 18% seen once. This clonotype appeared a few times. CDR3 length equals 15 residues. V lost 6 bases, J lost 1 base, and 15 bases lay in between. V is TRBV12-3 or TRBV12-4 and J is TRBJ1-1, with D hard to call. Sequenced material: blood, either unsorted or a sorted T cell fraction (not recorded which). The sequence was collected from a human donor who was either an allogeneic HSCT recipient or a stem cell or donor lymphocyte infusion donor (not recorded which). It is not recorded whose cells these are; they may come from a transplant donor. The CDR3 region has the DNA TGTGCCAGCAGAGCCCCGTGGCCGAAGAACACTGAAGCTTTCTTT. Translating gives CASRAPWPKNTEAFF.